This T cell receptor (beta chain) derives from a study of T cell responses to AZD1222 COVID-19 vaccine. Produced via immunoSEQ multiplex PCR; TCRdb's table is partial and in-frame only. The table includes about 94,000 clones, around 87% detected once. The germline V gene encodes CDR1 LGHNA and CDR2 YSLEER. The V gene lost 0 bases and the J gene lost 4 bases, with 6 bases spanning the gap. CDR3 length: 14 amino acids. V is TRBV4-3 and J is TRBJ1-4, with D unclear. The specimen comprised peripheral blood, sampled on day 0 of AZD1222 vaccination. The source is an adult in good health. The CDR3, as DNA: TGCGCCAGCAGCCAAGATTTAAGTAATGAAAAACTGTTTTTT. Its translation is CASSQDLSNEKLFF.